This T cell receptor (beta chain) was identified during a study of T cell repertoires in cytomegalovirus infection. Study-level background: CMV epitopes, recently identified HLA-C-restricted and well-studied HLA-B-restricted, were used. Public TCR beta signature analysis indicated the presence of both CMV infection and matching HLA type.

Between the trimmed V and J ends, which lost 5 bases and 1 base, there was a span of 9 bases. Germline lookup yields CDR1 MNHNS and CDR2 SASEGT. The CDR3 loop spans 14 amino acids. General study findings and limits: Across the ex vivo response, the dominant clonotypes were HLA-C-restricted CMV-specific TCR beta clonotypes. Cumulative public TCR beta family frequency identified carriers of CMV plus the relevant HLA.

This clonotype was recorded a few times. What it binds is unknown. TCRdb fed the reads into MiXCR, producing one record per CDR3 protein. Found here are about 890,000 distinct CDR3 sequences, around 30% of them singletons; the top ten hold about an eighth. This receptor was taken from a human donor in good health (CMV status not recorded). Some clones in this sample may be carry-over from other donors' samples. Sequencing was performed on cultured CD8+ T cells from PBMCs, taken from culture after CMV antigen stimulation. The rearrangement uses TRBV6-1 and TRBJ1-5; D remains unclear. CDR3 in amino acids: CASSLLDSNQPQHF. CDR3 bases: TGTGCCAGCAGTTTGCTTGACAGCAATCAGCCCCAGCATTTT.